Presented here are 7 T cell receptor beta chains from one specimen sequenced in a study of cytomegalovirus exposure and HLA in healthy donors. Use of 60 Vbeta and 13 Jbeta primers characterized the PCR. The protocol was immunoSEQ multiplex PCR, while the TCRdb copy is restricted to in-frame clones and leaves out a portion. The sample records 100,000 to 150,000 clones, over 70% being singletons. Specimen: PBMCs. These receptors came from a man aged 18 to 29 in good health and CMV-seropositive.

The chain uses TRBV30 and TRBJ1-5; D unclear. V was cut by 3 bases and J by 5 bases, with 11 bases left in between. The CDR3 loop spans 13 amino acids. The germline V gene has CDR1 GTSNPN and CDR2 SVGIG (reference sequence). CDR3 nucleotide sequence: TGTGCCTGGAGCACACAGATCCATCAGCCCCAGCATTTT. Encoded protein: CAWSTQIHQPQHF.

The rearrangement links TRBV15 to TRBJ2-7; 14 positions match TRBD2. This CDR3 spans 17 amino acids. V lost 0 bases to trimming and J lost 4 bases; unmatched junction nucleotides: 5. The germline V gene encodes CDR1 LNHNV and CDR2 YYDKDF (reference sequence). CDR3 in amino acids: CATSRDYGTSGSYEQYF. The DNA of the CDR3 is TGTGCCACCAGCAGAGATTACGGGACTAGCGGGAGTTACGAGCAGTACTTC.

The CDR3 nucleotides read TGTGCCAGCAGTCCTACGGACGGGGTCTCTGGAAACACCATATATTTT. It specifies CASSPTDGVSGNTIYF. The chain joins TRBV6-4 to TRBJ1-3; D remains ambiguous. The CDR3 spans 16 residues. From germline, CDR1 is MRHNA and CDR2 SNTAGT. V shed 5 bases and J shed 0 bases, with 14 bases lying between them.

The rearrangement joins TRBV14 to TRBJ2-2; a weak D match, TRBD2 (5 bases). The V gene's germline CDR1 is SGHDN and CDR2 FVKESK. CDR3 length: 16 amino acids. The V end lost 2 bases, the J end lost 4 bases, and 14 bases lay between the germline ends. The CDR3 DNA is TGTGCCAGCAGCCAAATGGGGAGAAGTGGCACCGGGGAGCTGTTTTTT. Translation: CASSQMGRSGTGELFF.

The chain combines TRBV6-6 with TRBJ1-1; the match to TRBD1 covers 8 bases. From germline, CDR1 is MNHNY and CDR2 SVGAGI (reference sequence). V shed 5 bases and J 6 bases; nucleotides not matched to a gene: 5. This CDR3 spans 13 amino acids. The CDR3 region has the DNA TGTGCCAGCAGTGTCCAGGGGGCGGCTGAAGCTTTCTTT. Its protein product is CASSVQGAAEAFF.

V usage is TRBV6-1 and J usage is TRBJ2-7; 11 bases align to TRBD1. This CDR3 is built from 15 residues. CDR1 and CDR2 from the germline V gene are MNHNS and SASEGT. Trimming took 8 bases from V and 4 from J; bases not matched to a gene: 10. CDR3 sequence reads: CASRRGQGEQYEQYF. The CDR3 DNA reads TGTGCCAGCCGGAGGGGACAGGGGGAGCAGTACGAGCAGTACTTC.

The rearrangement uses TRBV7-2 and TRBJ2-7, with a tentative D call TRBD1 (6 bases). Per germline, CDR1 SGHTA and CDR2 FQGNSA. The CDR3 totals 13 residues. Trimming cost V 5 bases and J 4 bases, with 12 bases left between them. CDR3 region: CASSPLDSYEQYF. The CDR3 DNA reads TGTGCCAGCAGCCCCTTGGACAGTTACGAGCAGTACTTC.